Below, 24 T cell receptor beta chains from the same sample are listed, as sequenced in a study of blood T cell repertoires in COVID-19. The repertoire was sequenced with immunoSEQ multiplex PCR; TCRdb's copy has only in-frame clones and lacks some. Among 150,000 or so clones listed, around 83% were seen once. Material for sequencing was peripheral blood. The receptor source for this set is a woman aged 55-69 years with COVID-19, enrolled during active disease.

The J gene is TRBJ1-1, the V gene TRBV19, with D uncertain. The CDR3 contains 14 residues. Germline CDR1 LNHDA, CDR2 SQIVND (reference sequence). Trimming removed 3 bases from V and 3 bases from J, with 11 bases in between. CDR3 residues: CASSIRQDHTEAFF. The CDR3, as DNA: TGTGCCAGTAGTATCCGGCAGGATCACACTGAAGCTTTCTTT.

This chain links TRBV5-4 with TRBJ2-2, with TRBD2 matching over 11 bases. Germline V CDR1 and CDR2: SGHNT, YYREEE (reference sequence). This CDR3 contains 15 residues. The V segment lost 4 bases and the J segment 8 bases; nucleotides outside the gene matches: 7. The CDR3, as DNA: TGTGCCAGCAGCCCGGGACTAGCGGCCCTGGGGGAGCTGTTTTTT. This translates into CASSPGLAALGELFF.

V usage is TRBV12-3 or TRBV12-4 and J usage is TRBJ1-2, with D possibly being TRBD1 (5 bases). V dropped 4 bases and J dropped 2 bases, with 8 bases sitting between them. The CDR3 runs to 13 residues. In nucleotides, the CDR3 is TGTGCCAGCAGTTACGACAGCAACTATGGCTACACCTTC. It encodes CASSYDSNYGYTF.

The V call is TRBV7-6, the J call TRBJ1-1, with 10 bases that match TRBD1. The V segment lost 1 base and the J segment 4 bases; nucleotides outside the gene matches: 3. The length of the CDR3 is 15 residues. Germline V CDR1 and CDR2: SGHVS, FNYEAQ. CDR3 residues: CASSLGGQGSTEAFF. The CDR3 nucleotides read TGTGCCAGCAGCTTAGGGGGACAGGGGAGCACTGAAGCTTTCTTT.

This clone has a handful of counts. This chain joins TRBV10-3 and TRBJ1-2, with TRBD1 matching 8 bases. Trimming cost V 3 bases and J 4 bases; bases outside gene matches: 4. This CDR3 contains 14 residues. Germline values: CDR1 ENHRY, CDR2 SYGVKD. The CDR3, as DNA: TGTGCCATCAGTGAAGGACAGGGCCCCTATGGCTACACCTTC. Translating gives CAISEGQGPYGYTF.

V is TRBV14 and J is TRBJ1-2; D uncertain. Germline values: CDR1 SGHDN, CDR2 FVKESK. This CDR3 contains 14 residues. The V gene lost 0 bases and the J gene lost 7 bases, with 12 bases spanning the gap. The CDR3 DNA sequence: TGTGCCAGCAGCCAAGATTTAGCCCGCGGTGGCTACACCTTC. Amino acid sequence: CASSQDLARGGYTF.

The table lists this clone with a few counts. The chain combines TRBV7-3 with TRBJ2-2; 12 bases are shared with TRBD1. Per germline, CDR1 SGHTA and CDR2 FQGTGA. The J segment lost 7 bases and the V segment lost 5 bases, leaving 8 bases of the junction unmatched. This CDR3 comprises 16 residues. CDR3 coding DNA: TGTGCCAGCAGCCCAGGGGGACAGGGGGCGGTCGGGGAGCTGTTTTTT. Translating gives CASSPGGQGAVGELFF.

This clone was recorded only once. The chain couples TRBV3-1 (or the pseudogene TRBV3-2) to TRBJ2-3; D not certain. The CDR3 runs 12 residues. V was shortened by 1 base and J by 4 bases, with 3 bases between the two germline ends. Germline-derived CDR1 and CDR2 are LGHDT and YNNKEL (reference sequence). The CDR3 loop reads CASSQAADTQYF. The DNA for the CDR3 is TGTGCCAGCAGCCAAGCGGCAGATACGCAGTATTTT.

The CDR3 DNA is TGTGCCAGTAGTCAAACCAGAGCGGGGAACACAGATACGCAGTATTTT. Its protein product is CASSQTRAGNTDTQYF. The chain has TRBV19 and TRBJ2-3; TRBD2 agrees at 7 bases. The V and J ends lost 5 bases and 2 bases, in that order; junction bases with no gene match: 10. This CDR3 region has 16 residues. Germline CDR1 reads LNHDA; CDR2 reads SQIVND (reference sequence).

The chain has TRBV7-9 and TRBJ2-5, with TRBD1 matching over 9 bases. Germline CDR1 SEHNR, CDR2 FQNEAQ (reference sequence). The J segment lost 4 bases and the V segment lost 5 bases, leaving 8 bases of the junction unmatched. This CDR3 spans 15 amino acids. The CDR3 nucleotides are TGTGCCAGCAGCCCACAGGGGGCGCCCCGAGAGACCCAGTACTTC. Protein: CASSPQGAPRETQYF.

This clone was counted a single time. The chain has TRBV5-1 and TRBJ2-2; D is perhaps TRBD1 (6 bases). V lost 1 base, J lost 1 base, and 8 bases lay in between. Per the germline V gene, CDR1 is SGHRS and CDR2 is YFSETQ. The CDR3 contains 15 residues. The CDR3: CASSLKQGNTGELFF. The CDR3 DNA reads as TGCGCCAGCAGCTTGAAACAGGGGAACACCGGGGAGCTGTTTTTT.

The rearrangement joins TRBV24-1 to TRBJ2-1; weak D call: TRBD2 (7 bases). Germline-derived CDR1 and CDR2 are KGHDR and SFDVKD. CDR3 length equals 15 residues. Trimming shortened V by 3 bases and J by 4 bases, and 12 bases separated the two germline ends. The CDR3 bases are TGTGCCACCAGTGATAGGCGGGGGCGGTACAATGAGCAGTTCTTC. It translates to CATSDRRGRYNEQFF.

The chain couples TRBV10-3 to TRBJ1-1, with D possibly being TRBD1 (5 bases). CDR3 length equals 14 residues. The ends were cut back, 6 bases at V and 1 base at J, with 12 bases in the middle. Germline V CDR1 and CDR2: ENHRY, SYGVKD. The CDR3 sequence is CAIRDITSNTEAFF. The CDR3 region has the DNA TGTGCCATCAGGGACATCACCTCGAACACTGAAGCTTTCTTT.

This clone was counted between two and nine times. This sequence joins TRBV19 and TRBJ1-4, with D possibly being TRBD1 (6 bases). Trimming took 5 bases from V and 4 from J, leaving 14 bases between them. Germline values: CDR1 LNHDA, CDR2 SQIVND (reference sequence). The CDR3 covers 15 residues. This CDR3 is CASSLTGGRNEKLFF. The CDR3 bases are TGTGCCAGTAGTTTGACAGGCGGCCGTAATGAAAAACTGTTTTTT.

This rearrangement joins TRBV12-5 to TRBJ2-1; D is uncertain. Trimming stripped 7 bases from V and 6 bases from J, with 13 bases between. The germline gives CDR1 LGHNT, CDR2 FRNRAP. The CDR3 covers 13 residues. CDR3 region: CASATQTFNEQFF. The CDR3 nucleotides are TGTGCTAGTGCTACGCAAACCTTCAATGAGCAGTTCTTC.

The chain links TRBV5-1 to TRBJ1-1, with a weak D call TRBD1 (5 bases). Between the trimmed V and J ends, which lost 3 bases and 1 base, there was a span of 34 bases. Germline loops: CDR1 SGHRS, CDR2 YFSETQ. This CDR3 contains 22 residues. CDR3 sequence (DNA): TGCGCCAGCAGCTCGTTCCGGAGGAGACTCGGGGGAATGTTAAGTGAGAACACTGAAGCTTTCTTT. This sequence encodes CASSSFRRRLGGMLSENTEAFF.

This chain connects TRBV24-1 to TRBJ2-3; D remains ambiguous. The germline gives CDR1 KGHDR, CDR2 SFDVKD. This CDR3 comprises 13 residues. V lost 3 bases and J 2 bases, leaving 5 bases between the germline ends. CDR3 sequence (DNA): TGTGCCACCAGTGATAGCTACACAGATACGCAGTATTTT. It codes for CATSDSYTDTQYF.

This clone was counted at least ten times. This chain links TRBV9 with TRBJ2-2, with 8 bases aligning to TRBD2. The V and J ends lost 0 bases and 2 bases, in that order; junction bases with no gene match: 3. The germline V gene encodes CDR1 SGDLS and CDR2 YYNGEE. The CDR3 loop spans 16 amino acids. This CDR3 reads CASSVEAGGNTGELFF. The CDR3 region has the DNA TGTGCCAGCAGCGTAGAGGCGGGGGGAAACACCGGGGAGCTGTTTTTT. The variable domain in full, completed from reference TRBV9 and TRBJ2-2, reads DSGVTQTPKHLITATGQRVTLRCSPRSGDLSVYWYQQSLDQGLQFLIQYYNGEERAKGNILERFSAQQFPDLHSELNLSSLELGDSALYFCASSVEAGGNTGELFFGEGSRLTVL.

This chain joins TRBV5-1 and TRBJ2-6; 10 bases agree with TRBD1. Trimming cost V 0 bases and J 0 bases; bases outside gene matches: 9. Germline CDR1 is SGHRS and CDR2 is YFSETQ. CDR3 length: 20 amino acids. CDR3 in amino acids: CASSLAKRQGAVSGANVLTF. CDR3 bases: TGCGCCAGCAGCTTGGCCAAGAGACAGGGGGCCGTCTCTGGGGCCAACGTCCTGACTTTC.

This chain connects TRBV2 to TRBJ1-2; D is unresolved. The CDR3 spans 13 residues. Trimming shortened V by 1 base and J by 4 bases, and 7 bases separated the two germline ends. Per the germline V gene, CDR1 is SNHLY and CDR2 is FYNNEI. CDR3 loop: CASSEGRSYGYTF. In DNA, the CDR3 is TGTGCCAGCAGTGAAGGGCGGTCCTATGGCTACACCTTC.

For this clone: The same CDR3 can be traced to other DNA sequences in this sample. The genes are TRBV20-1 and TRBJ1-4, with a possible D match to TRBD1 (6 bases). Per the germline V gene, CDR1 is DFQATT and CDR2 is SNEGSKA (reference sequence). Trimming cost V 6 bases and J 2 bases, with 13 bases left between them. The CDR3 runs 14 residues. As DNA, the CDR3 is TGCAGTGCGAGTAGACAGGCGACTAATGAAAAACTGTTTTTT. Its translation: CSASRQATNEKLFF.

This chain joins TRBV19 and TRBJ1-4; 7 bases are shared with TRBD1. CDR3 size: 15 residues. With 3 bases clipped from V and 8 bases from J, the junction kept 9 bases outside the gene matches. Germline CDR1 LNHDA, CDR2 SQIVND (reference sequence). CDR3 sequence reads: CASSMGTQGEEKLFF. The CDR3 DNA reads as TGTGCCAGTAGTATGGGGACCCAGGGGGAAGAAAAACTGTTTTTT.

The chain recombines TRBV6-5 with TRBJ2-3; TRBD2 aligns across 11 bases. Looked up from germline, CDR1 is MNHEY and CDR2 is SVGAGI. With 7 bases clipped from V and 4 bases from J, the junction kept 7 bases outside the gene matches. The CDR3 length is 15 residues. This chain's CDR3 is CASKGLAGGSDTQYF. In DNA form, the CDR3 reads TGTGCCAGCAAGGGGCTAGCGGGGGGTTCAGATACGCAGTATTTT.

The chain links TRBV11-1 to TRBJ2-5; TRBD2 matches at 7 bases. The germline CDR1 and CDR2 sequences are SGHAT and FQDESV (reference sequence). The V and J ends lost 3 bases and 3 bases, in that order; junction bases with no gene match: 7. CDR3 length equals 15 residues. The DNA for the CDR3 is TGTGCCAGCAGCTTGATGGGGGGGTTTGAAGAGACCCAGTACTTC. It specifies CASSLMGGFEETQYF.